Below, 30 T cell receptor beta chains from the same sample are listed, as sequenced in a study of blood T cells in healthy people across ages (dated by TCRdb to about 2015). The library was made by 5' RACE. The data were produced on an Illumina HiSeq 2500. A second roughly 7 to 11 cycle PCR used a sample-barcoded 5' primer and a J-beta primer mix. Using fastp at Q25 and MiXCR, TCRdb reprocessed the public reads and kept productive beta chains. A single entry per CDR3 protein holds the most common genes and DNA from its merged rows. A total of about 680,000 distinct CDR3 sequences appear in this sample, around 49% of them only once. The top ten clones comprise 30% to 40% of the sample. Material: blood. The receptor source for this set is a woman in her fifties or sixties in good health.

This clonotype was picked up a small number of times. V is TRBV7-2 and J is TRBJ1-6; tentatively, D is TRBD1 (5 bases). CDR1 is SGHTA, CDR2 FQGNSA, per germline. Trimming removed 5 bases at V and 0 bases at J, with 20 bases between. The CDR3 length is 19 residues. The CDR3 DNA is TGTGCCAGCAGCCCCGGGGACGGACTCCTCTTCTCCTATAATTCACCCCTCCACTTT. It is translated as CASSPGDGLLFSYNSPLHF.

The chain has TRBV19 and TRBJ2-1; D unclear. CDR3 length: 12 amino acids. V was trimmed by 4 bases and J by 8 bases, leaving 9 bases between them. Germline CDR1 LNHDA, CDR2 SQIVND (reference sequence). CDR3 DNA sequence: TGTGCCAGTAGTACGATAGGAGATGAGCAGTTCTTC. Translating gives CASSTIGDEQFF.

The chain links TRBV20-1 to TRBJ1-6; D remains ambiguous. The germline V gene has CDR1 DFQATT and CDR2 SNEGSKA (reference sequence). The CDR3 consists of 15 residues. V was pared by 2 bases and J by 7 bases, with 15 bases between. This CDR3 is CSARRSGVPNSPLHF. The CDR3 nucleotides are TGCAGTGCTAGAAGGTCTGGGGTCCCGAATTCACCCCTCCACTTT.

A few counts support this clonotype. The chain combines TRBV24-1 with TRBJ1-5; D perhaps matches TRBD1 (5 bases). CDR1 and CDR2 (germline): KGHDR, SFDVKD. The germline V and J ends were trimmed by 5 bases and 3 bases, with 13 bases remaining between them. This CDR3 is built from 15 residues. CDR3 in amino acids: CATSGELGANQPQHF. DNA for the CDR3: TGTGCCACCAGTGGTGAACTTGGGGCCAATCAGCCCCAGCATTTT.

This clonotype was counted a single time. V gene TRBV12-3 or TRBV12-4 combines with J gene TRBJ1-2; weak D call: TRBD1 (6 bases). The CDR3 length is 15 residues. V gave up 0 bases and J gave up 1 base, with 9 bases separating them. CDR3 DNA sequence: TGTGCCAGCAGTTTAGCGGGGGCCAATAACTATGGCTACACCTTC. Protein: CASSLAGANNYGYTF.

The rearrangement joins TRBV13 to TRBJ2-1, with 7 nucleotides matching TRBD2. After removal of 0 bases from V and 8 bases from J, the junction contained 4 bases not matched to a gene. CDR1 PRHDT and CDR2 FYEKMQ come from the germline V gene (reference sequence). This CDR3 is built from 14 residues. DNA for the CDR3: TGTGCCAGCAGCTTAGGACTAGCGAGTGATGAGCAGTTCTTC. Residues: CASSLGLASDEQFF.

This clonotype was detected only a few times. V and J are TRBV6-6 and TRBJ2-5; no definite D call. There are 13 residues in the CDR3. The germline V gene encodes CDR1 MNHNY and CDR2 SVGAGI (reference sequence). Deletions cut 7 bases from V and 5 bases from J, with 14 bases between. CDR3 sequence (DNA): TGTGCCAGCACCCCTAACCCCCGCGAGACCCAGTACTTC. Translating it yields CASTPNPRETQYF.

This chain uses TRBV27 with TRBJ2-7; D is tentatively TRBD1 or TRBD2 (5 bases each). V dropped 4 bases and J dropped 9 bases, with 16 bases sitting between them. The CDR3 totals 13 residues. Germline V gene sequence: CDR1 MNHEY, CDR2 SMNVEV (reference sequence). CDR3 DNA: TGTGCCAGCAGTTCCCGGGACGTCCACGGGCAGTACTTC. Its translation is CASSSRDVHGQYF.

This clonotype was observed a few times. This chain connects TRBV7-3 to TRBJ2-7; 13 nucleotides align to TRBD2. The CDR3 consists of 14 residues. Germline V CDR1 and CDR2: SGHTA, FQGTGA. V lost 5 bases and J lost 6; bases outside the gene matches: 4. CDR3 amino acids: CASSRGLAGTEQYF. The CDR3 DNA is TGTGCCAGCAGCAGGGGACTAGCGGGAACCGAGCAGTACTTC.

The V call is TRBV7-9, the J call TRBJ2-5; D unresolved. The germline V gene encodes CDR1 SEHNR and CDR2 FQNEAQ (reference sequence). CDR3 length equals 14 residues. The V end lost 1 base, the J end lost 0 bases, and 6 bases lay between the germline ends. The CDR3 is CASSLGSDQETQYF. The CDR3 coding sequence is TGTGCCAGCAGCTTAGGCTCAGACCAAGAGACCCAGTACTTC.

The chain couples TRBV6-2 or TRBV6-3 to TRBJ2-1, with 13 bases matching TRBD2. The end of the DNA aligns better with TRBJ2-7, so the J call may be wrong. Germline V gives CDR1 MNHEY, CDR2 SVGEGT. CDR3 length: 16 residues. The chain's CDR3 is CASSYGTSGTYNEQYF. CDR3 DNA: TGTGCCAGCAGCTACGGGACTAGCGGGACCTACAATGAGCAGTACTTC.

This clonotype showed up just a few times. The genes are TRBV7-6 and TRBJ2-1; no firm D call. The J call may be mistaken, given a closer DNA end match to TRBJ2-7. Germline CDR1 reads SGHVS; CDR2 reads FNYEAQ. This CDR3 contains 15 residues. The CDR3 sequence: CASSLEVSSYNEQYF. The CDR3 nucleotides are TGTGCCAGCAGCTTAGAGGTCAGCTCCTACAATGAGCAGTACTTC.

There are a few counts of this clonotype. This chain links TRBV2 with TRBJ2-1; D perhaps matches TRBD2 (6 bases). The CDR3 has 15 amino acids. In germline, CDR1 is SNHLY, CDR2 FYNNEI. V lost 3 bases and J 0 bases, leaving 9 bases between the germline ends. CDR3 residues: CASSDGGRSYNEQFF. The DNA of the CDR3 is TGTGCCAGCAGTGATGGAGGGCGCTCCTACAATGAGCAGTTCTTC.

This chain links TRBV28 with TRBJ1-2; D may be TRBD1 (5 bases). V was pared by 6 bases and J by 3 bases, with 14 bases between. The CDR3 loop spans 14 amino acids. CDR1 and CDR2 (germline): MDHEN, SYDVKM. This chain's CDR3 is CASRPAGEDYGYTF. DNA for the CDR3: TGTGCCAGCAGACCGGCGGGGGAGGACTATGGCTACACCTTC.

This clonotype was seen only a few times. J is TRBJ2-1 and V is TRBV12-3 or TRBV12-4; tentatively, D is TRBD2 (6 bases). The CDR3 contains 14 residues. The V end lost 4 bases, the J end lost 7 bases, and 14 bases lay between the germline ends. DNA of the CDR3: TGTGCCAGCAGTTCTTACCTAGCGATGAATGAGCAGTTCTTC. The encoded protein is CASSSYLAMNEQFF.

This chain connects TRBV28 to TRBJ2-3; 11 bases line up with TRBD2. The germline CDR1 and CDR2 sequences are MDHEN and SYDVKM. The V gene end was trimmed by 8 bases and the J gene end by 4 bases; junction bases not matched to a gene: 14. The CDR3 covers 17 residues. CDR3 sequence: CASQSPASGRFADTQYF. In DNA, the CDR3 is TGTGCCAGCCAATCCCCGGCTAGCGGGAGGTTCGCAGATACGCAGTATTTT.

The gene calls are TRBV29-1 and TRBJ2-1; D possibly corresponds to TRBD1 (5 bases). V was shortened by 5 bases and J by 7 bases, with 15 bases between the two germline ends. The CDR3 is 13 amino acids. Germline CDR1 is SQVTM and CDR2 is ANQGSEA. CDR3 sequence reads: CSVQGVLQNEQFF. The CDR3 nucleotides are TGCAGCGTTCAGGGCGTGCTCCAAAATGAGCAGTTCTTC.

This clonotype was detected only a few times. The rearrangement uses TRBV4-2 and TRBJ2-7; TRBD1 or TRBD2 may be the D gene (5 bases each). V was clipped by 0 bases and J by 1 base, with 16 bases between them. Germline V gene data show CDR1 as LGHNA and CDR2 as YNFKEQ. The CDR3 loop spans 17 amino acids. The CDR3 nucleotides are TGTGCCAGCAGCCAAGATTTGTCGGGACCTGGTTCCTACGAGCAGTACTTC. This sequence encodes CASSQDLSGPGSYEQYF.

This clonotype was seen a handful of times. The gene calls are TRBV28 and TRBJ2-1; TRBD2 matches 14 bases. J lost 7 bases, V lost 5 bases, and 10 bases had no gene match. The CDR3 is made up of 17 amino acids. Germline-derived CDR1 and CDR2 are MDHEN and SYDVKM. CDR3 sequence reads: CASSAPGTSGSRNEQFF. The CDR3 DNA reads TGTGCCAGCAGTGCCCCCGGGACTAGCGGGAGTCGAAATGAGCAGTTCTTC.

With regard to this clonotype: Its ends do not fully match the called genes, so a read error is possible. CDR3 sequence reads: CASGPQVVNTEAFF. CDR3 nucleotides: TGCGCCAGCGGCCCCCAGGTTGTGAACACTGAAGCTTTCTTT. V is TRBV9 and J is TRBJ1-1; D uncertain. Germline V lookup: CDR1 SGDLS, CDR2 YYNGEE. The CDR3 totals 14 residues.

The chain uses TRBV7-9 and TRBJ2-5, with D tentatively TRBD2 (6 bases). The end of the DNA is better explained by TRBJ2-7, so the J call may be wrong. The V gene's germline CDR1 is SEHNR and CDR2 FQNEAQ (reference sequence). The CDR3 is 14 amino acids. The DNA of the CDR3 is TGTGCCAGCAGCTTAGCGGGAGGCGGGCGCGAGCAGTACTTC. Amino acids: CASSLAGGGREQYF.

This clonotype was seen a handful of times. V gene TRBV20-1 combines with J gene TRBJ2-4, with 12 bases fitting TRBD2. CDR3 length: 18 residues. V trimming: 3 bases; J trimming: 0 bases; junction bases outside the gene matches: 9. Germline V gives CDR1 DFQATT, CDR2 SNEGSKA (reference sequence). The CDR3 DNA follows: TGCAGTGCTAGTCTTCTAGCGGGAGGGCTGAGAGCCAAAAACATTCAGTACTTC. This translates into CSASLLAGGLRAKNIQYF.

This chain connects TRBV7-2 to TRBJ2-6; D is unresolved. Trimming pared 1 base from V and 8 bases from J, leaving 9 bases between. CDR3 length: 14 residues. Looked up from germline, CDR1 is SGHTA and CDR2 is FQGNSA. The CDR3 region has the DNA TGTGCCAGCAGCTTAGGAGCGTTTACCAACGTCCTGACTTTC. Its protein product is CASSLGAFTNVLTF.

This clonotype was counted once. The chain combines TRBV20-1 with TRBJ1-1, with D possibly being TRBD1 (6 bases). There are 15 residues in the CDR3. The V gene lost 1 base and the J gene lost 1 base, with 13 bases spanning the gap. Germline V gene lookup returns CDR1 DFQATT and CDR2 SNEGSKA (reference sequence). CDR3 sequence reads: CSARVRGVRNTEAFF. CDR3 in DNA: TGCAGTGCTAGAGTGAGGGGGGTGCGGAACACTGAAGCTTTCTTT.

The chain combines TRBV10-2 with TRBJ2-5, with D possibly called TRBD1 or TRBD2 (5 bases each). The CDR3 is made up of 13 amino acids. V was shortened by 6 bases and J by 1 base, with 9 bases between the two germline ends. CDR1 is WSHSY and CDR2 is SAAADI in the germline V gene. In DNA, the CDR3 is TGCGCCAGCAGACTGGGACCCCAAGAGACCCAGTACTTC. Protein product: CASRLGPQETQYF.

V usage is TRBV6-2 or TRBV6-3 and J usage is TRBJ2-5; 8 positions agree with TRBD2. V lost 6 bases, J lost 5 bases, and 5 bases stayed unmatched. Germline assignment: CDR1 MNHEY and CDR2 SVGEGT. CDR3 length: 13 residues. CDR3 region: CASSREGWETQYF. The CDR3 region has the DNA TGTGCCAGCAGCCGGGAGGGATGGGAGACCCAGTACTTC.

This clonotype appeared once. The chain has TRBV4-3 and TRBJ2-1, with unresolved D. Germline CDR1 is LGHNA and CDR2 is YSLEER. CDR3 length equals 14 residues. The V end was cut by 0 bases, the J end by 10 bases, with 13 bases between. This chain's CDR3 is CASSQDLGDGEQFF. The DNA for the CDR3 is TGCGCCAGCAGCCAAGATTTAGGCGACGGGGAGCAGTTCTTC.

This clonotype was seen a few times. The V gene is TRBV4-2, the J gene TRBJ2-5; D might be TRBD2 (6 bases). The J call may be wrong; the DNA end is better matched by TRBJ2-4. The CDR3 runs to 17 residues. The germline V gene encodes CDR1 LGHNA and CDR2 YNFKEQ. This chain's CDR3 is CASSQDRAGRAKNIQYF. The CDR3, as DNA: TGTGCCAGCAGCCAAGATAGGGCGGGGAGGGCCAAAAACATTCAGTACTTC.

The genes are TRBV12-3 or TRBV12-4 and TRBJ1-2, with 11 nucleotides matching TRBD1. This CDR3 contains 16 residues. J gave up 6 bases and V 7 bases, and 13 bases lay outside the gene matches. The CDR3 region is CASTSSRWDRGDGYTF. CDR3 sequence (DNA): TGTGCCAGCACCTCTTCCCGCTGGGACAGGGGGGATGGCTACACCTTC.

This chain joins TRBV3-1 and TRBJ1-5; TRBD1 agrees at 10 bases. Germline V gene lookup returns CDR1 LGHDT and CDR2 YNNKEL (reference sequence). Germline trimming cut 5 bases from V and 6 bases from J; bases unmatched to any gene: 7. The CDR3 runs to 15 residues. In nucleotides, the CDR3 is TGTGCCAGCAGCTCCGGGACAGGGGCCTCTCAGCCCCAGCATTTT. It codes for CASSSGTGASQPQHF.